These T cell receptor beta chains were read from a single sample in a study of identical twins. One entry per CDR3 protein results from TCRdb running MiXCR on the 5' RACE reads. The sample shows some 190,000 distinct CDR3 sequences, about 16% of them seen only once. The same specimen was also included in a second study, on T cells expressing NK-cell markers.

Sequenced material: CD8+ T cells sorted from blood. The receptors come from a woman aged 18-29 years in good health. Each CDR3 is given with its conserved first and last residue. Fields, in order: J gene, V gene, D gene, clone size, CDR3 protein, CDR3 DNA. D genes are given only for firm matches. The size of a clone is reported for some rows only, either as once, few or many, or as a class for expanded clones.

J gene: TRBJ2-1
V gene: TRBV10-2
D gene: TRBD2
clone size: NA
CDR3 protein: CASSESFTAGRSKEFF
CDR3 DNA: TGCGCCAGCAGTGAGTCGTTTACAGCGGGAAGGAGCAAGGAGTTCTTC

J gene: TRBJ2-5
V gene: TRBV7-7
D gene: TRBD2
clone size: few
CDR3 protein: CASSPTSEYQETQYF
CDR3 DNA: TGTGCTAGCAGCCCGACTAGCGAGTACCAAGAGACCCAGTACTTC

J gene: TRBJ2-5
V gene: TRBV29-1
D gene: TRBD1
clone size: NA
CDR3 protein: CSVALRDRAGETQYF
CDR3 DNA: TGCAGCGTCGCCCTGAGAGACAGGGCGGGTGAGACCCAGTACTTC

J gene: TRBJ2-7
V gene: TRBV19
D gene: TRBD1
clone size: few
CDR3 protein: CASSISQGAREQYF
CDR3 DNA: TGTGCCAGTAGTATCTCCCAGGGGGCGAGGGAGCAGTACTTC

J gene: TRBJ2-1
V gene: TRBV19
D gene: NA
clone size: NA
CDR3 protein: CASSIGTVQFF
CDR3 DNA: TGTGCCAGTAGTATCGGGACGGTTCAGTTCTTC

J gene: TRBJ2-2
V gene: TRBV21-1
D gene: NA
clone size: NA
CDR3 protein: CASSKVPTGELFF
CDR3 DNA: TGTGCCAGCAGCAAAGTTCCCACCGGGGAGCTGTTTTTT

J gene: TRBJ2-1
V gene: TRBV7-2
D gene: NA
clone size: few
CDR3 protein: CASSLVGLEQFF
CDR3 DNA: TGTGCCAGCAGCTTAGTTGGCTTGGAGCAGTTCTTC

J gene: TRBJ1-4
V gene: TRBV2
D gene: TRBD1
clone size: NA
CDR3 protein: CASSYGTGFEKLFF
CDR3 DNA: TGTGCCAGCAGCTACGGGACAGGGTTTGAAAAACTGTTTTTT

J gene: TRBJ2-2
V gene: TRBV4-1
D gene: TRBD2
clone size: NA
CDR3 protein: CASSQPQSGSKGELFF
CDR3 DNA: TGCGCCAGCAGCCAACCCCAGAGCGGGAGTAAGGGGGAGCTGTTTTTT

J gene: TRBJ1-1
V gene: TRBV24-1
D gene: TRBD1
clone size: few
CDR3 protein: CATRAGGDTEAFF
CDR3 DNA: TGTGCCACCAGAGCAGGGGGGGACACTGAAGCTTTCTTT

J gene: TRBJ2-3
V gene: TRBV5-6
D gene: TRBD2
clone size: NA
CDR3 protein: CASSSETSGDTDTQYF
CDR3 DNA: TGTGCCAGCAGCTCCGAGACTAGCGGAGACACAGATACGCAGTATTTT

J gene: TRBJ2-1
V gene: TRBV11-2
D gene: NA
clone size: NA
CDR3 protein: CASSLQRDNEQFF
CDR3 DNA: TGTGCCAGCAGCTTACAGCGGGACAATGAGCAGTTCTTC

J gene: TRBJ2-1
V gene: TRBV12-3/TRBV12-4
D gene: NA
clone size: few
CDR3 protein: CASSLGLLSYNEQFF
CDR3 DNA: TGTGCCAGCAGTTTAGGCCTCCTCTCCTACAATGAGCAGTTCTTC

J gene: TRBJ1-1
V gene: TRBV15
D gene: NA
clone size: NA
CDR3 protein: CATSRAVETGLAFF
CDR3 DNA: TGTGCCACCAGCAGAGCCGTGGAGACCGGCCTGGCTTTCTTT

J gene: TRBJ1-1
V gene: TRBV29-1
D gene: NA
clone size: NA
CDR3 protein: CSVEDLAENTEAFF
CDR3 DNA: TGCAGCGTTGAAGATCTGGCGGAGAACACTGAAGCTTTCTTT

J gene: TRBJ2-1
V gene: TRBV29-1
D gene: NA
clone size: NA
CDR3 protein: CSVAYWPNEQFF
CDR3 DNA: TGCAGCGTTGCTTACTGGCCCAATGAGCAGTTCTTC

J gene: TRBJ2-3
V gene: TRBV3-1
D gene: NA
clone size: few
CDR3 protein: CASSQGFGGDTQYF
CDR3 DNA: TGTGCCAGCAGCCAAGGTTTCGGGGGAGATACGCAGTATTTT

J gene: TRBJ2-1
V gene: TRBV12-3/TRBV12-4
D gene: NA
clone size: many
CDR3 protein: CASRFQGRDNEQFF
CDR3 DNA: TGTGCCAGCAGATTTCAGGGTAGAGACAATGAGCAGTTCTTC

J gene: TRBJ2-3
V gene: TRBV20-1
D gene: TRBD2
clone size: few
CDR3 protein: CSARPVAGVLADTQYF
CDR3 DNA: TGCAGTGCTAGACCCGTAGCGGGAGTACTGGCAGATACGCAGTATTTT

J gene: TRBJ1-2
V gene: TRBV5-6
D gene: NA
clone size: NA
CDR3 protein: CASSYGTVNYGYTF
CDR3 DNA: TGTGCCAGCAGCTACGGGACGGTGAACTATGGCTACACCTTC

J gene: TRBJ2-1
V gene: TRBV4-1
D gene: NA
clone size: NA
CDR3 protein: CASSQGAFENEQFF
CDR3 DNA: TGCGCCAGCAGCCAAGGCGCTTTTGAAAATGAGCAGTTCTTC

J gene: TRBJ2-3
V gene: TRBV12-3/TRBV12-4
D gene: NA
clone size: many
CDR3 protein: CASNLGGLRADTQYF
CDR3 DNA: TGTGCCAGCAACTTGGGGGGCCTGAGGGCAGATACGCAGTATTTT

J gene: TRBJ2-1
V gene: TRBV12-3/TRBV12-4
D gene: TRBD2
clone size: NA
CDR3 protein: CASSWLAGGNEQFF
CDR3 DNA: TGTGCCAGCAGTTGGCTAGCGGGAGGGAATGAGCAGTTCTTC

J gene: TRBJ2-3
V gene: TRBV20-1
D gene: NA
clone size: NA
CDR3 protein: CSARESRDSTSDTQYF
CDR3 DNA: TGCAGTGCTAGAGAATCAAGGGACTCCACCTCAGATACGCAGTATTTT

J gene: TRBJ2-7
V gene: TRBV7-9
D gene: TRBD1
clone size: NA
CDR3 protein: CASSLADRGSEQYF
CDR3 DNA: TGTGCCAGCAGCTTAGCGGACAGGGGTTCCGAGCAGTACTTC

J gene: TRBJ1-2
V gene: TRBV12-3/TRBV12-4
D gene: TRBD1
clone size: few
CDR3 protein: CASSAGTGGTF
CDR3 DNA: TGTGCCAGCAGTGCCGGGACAGGGGGAACCTTC

J gene: TRBJ2-7
V gene: TRBV4-3
D gene: NA
clone size: few
CDR3 protein: CASSQGVVSYEQYF
CDR3 DNA: TGCGCCAGCAGCCAAGGAGTGGTCTCCTACGAGCAGTACTTC

J gene: TRBJ1-1
V gene: TRBV15
D gene: NA
clone size: NA
CDR3 protein: CATSSGTQGKNTEAFF
CDR3 DNA: TGTGCCACCAGCAGCGGGACCCAAGGGAAGAACACTGAAGCTTTCTTT

J gene: TRBJ1-5
V gene: TRBV12-3/TRBV12-4
D gene: NA
clone size: NA
CDR3 protein: CASSLDRSLNQPQHF
CDR3 DNA: TGTGCCAGCAGCTTAGACAGGTCGTTAAATCAGCCCCAGCATTTT

J gene: TRBJ2-1
V gene: TRBV10-3
D gene: NA
clone size: NA
CDR3 protein: CATGDNEQFF
CDR3 DNA: TGTGCCACCGGGGACAATGAGCAGTTCTTC

J gene: TRBJ2-7
V gene: TRBV9
D gene: TRBD1
clone size: many
CDR3 protein: CASSPTSHYGTGMTYEQYF
CDR3 DNA: TGTGCCAGCAGCCCGACCTCTCATTACGGGACAGGGATGACCTACGAGCAGTACTTC

J gene: TRBJ2-7
V gene: TRBV12-3/TRBV12-4
D gene: NA
clone size: NA
CDR3 protein: CASSSQGQGGLGEQYF
CDR3 DNA: TGTGCCAGCAGTAGTCAGGGGCAAGGTGGGCTTGGCGAGCAGTACTTC

J gene: TRBJ2-7
V gene: TRBV20-1
D gene: TRBD2
clone size: NA
CDR3 protein: CSARDSGGSYEQYF
CDR3 DNA: TGCAGTGCTAGAGATTCGGGGGGCTCCTACGAGCAGTACTTC

J gene: TRBJ2-5
V gene: TRBV11-2
D gene: TRBD2
clone size: NA
CDR3 protein: CASSVLAGGLETQYF
CDR3 DNA: TGTGCCAGCAGCGTACTAGCGGGAGGTTTAGAGACCCAGTACTTC